Below are 26 T cell receptor beta chains sequenced from a single sample in a study of blood T cell repertoires in COVID-19. Some clones are missing from TCRdb's copy, which holds only in-frame ones; the method was immunoSEQ multiplex PCR. This sample yields 150,000 or so clones, of which 80% are seen a single time; approximately 13% belongs to the top ten. Sequenced: peripheral blood. Receptor source: a man in his sixties with active or convalescent COVID-19.

V and J are TRBV30 and TRBJ1-2, with 10 bases fitting TRBD1. Germline values: CDR1 GTSNPN, CDR2 SVGIG (reference sequence). The CDR3 consists of 14 residues. V lost 4 bases to trimming and J lost 6 bases; unmatched junction nucleotides: 8. The CDR3 coding sequence is TGTGCCTGGATTCGGACAGGGGGTCCCCATGGCTACACCTTC. Encoded protein: CAWIRTGGPHGYTF.

The chain carries TRBV29-1 and TRBJ1-2; 7 bases align to TRBD1. The germline gives CDR1 SQVTM, CDR2 ANQGSEA. V shed 5 bases and J 4 bases; nucleotides not matched to a gene: 13. The CDR3 has 15 amino acids. This CDR3 reads CSVYLGQATVYGYTF. DNA of the CDR3: TGCAGCGTTTACCTTGGACAGGCAACCGTCTATGGCTACACCTTC.

V and J are TRBV4-2 and TRBJ2-1; 7 nucleotides agree with TRBD2. The CDR3 length is 16 residues. Germline trimming cut 4 bases from V and 7 bases from J; bases unmatched to any gene: 13. CDR1 and CDR2 (germline): LGHNA, YNFKEQ. Here the CDR3 reads CASSPVGGRAGNEQFF. The CDR3 DNA is TGTGCCAGCAGCCCCGTGGGTGGGAGGGCCGGTAATGAGCAGTTCTTC.

This clone was seen repeatedly, ten times or more. The chain is built from TRBV28 and TRBJ2-7; 8 bases map to TRBD1. CDR1 MDHEN and CDR2 SYDVKM come from the germline V gene. CDR3 length: 13 residues. The J segment lost 10 bases and the V segment lost 7 bases, leaving 12 bases of the junction unmatched. CDR3 nucleotides: TGTGCCAGCATCCGAGGACAGGGTATCGCCCAGTACTTC. Translated: CASIRGQGIAQYF.

In its sample, this clone was seen once. The chain joins TRBV5-6 to TRBJ1-2; TRBD1 aligns across 7 bases. The germline gives CDR1 SGHDT, CDR2 YYEEEE. The ends lost 0 bases at V and 4 bases at J; junction bases unmatched: 6. The CDR3 is 15 amino acids. The CDR3 sequence is CASSLAGTVPYGYTF. The CDR3 bases are TGTGCCAGCAGCTTGGCAGGGACAGTCCCCTATGGCTACACCTTC.

The genes are TRBV4-3 and TRBJ2-2, with a tentative D call TRBD2 (6 bases). CDR3 length equals 14 residues. V was cut by 7 bases and J by 4 bases, with 13 bases left in between. The V gene's germline CDR1 is LGHNA and CDR2 YSLEER. This chain's CDR3 is CASNQGGGTGELFF. CDR3 nucleotides: TGCGCCAGCAACCAGGGAGGCGGCACCGGGGAGCTGTTTTTT.

The V gene is TRBV29-1, the J gene TRBJ1-2, with D uncertain. Germline V gene data show CDR1 as SQVTM and CDR2 as ANQGSEA. The ends were cut back, 0 bases at V and 8 bases at J, with 7 bases in the middle. CDR3 length equals 11 residues. CDR3 sequence (DNA): TGCAGCGTTGAAGAGGGCAGAGGCTACACCTTC. Its protein is CSVEEGRGYTF.

This rearrangement joins TRBV6-5 to TRBJ1-2; a weak D match, TRBD1 (5 bases). CDR3 length: 14 amino acids. V lost 6 bases and J 6 bases, leaving 17 bases between the germline ends. The V gene's germline CDR1 is MNHEY and CDR2 SVGAGI. The CDR3 nucleotides read TGTGCCAGCAGGGCGGGAATAGGGGTTAATGGCTACACCTTC. It specifies CASRAGIGVNGYTF.

The chain joins TRBV19 to TRBJ1-2; D not resolved. Deletions cut 4 bases from V and 2 bases from J, with 14 bases between. The germline CDR1 and CDR2 sequences are LNHDA and SQIVND (reference sequence). This CDR3 spans 15 amino acids. CDR3 amino acids: CASSSGPGGNYGYTF. Here the CDR3 DNA reads TGTGCCAGTAGTAGCGGGCCTGGAGGGAACTATGGCTACACCTTC.

The V call is TRBV29-1, the J call TRBJ1-2; TRBD1 aligns across 7 bases. This CDR3 is built from 13 residues. V was pared by 7 bases and J by 0 bases, with 5 bases of the junction left unmatched. Germline assignment: CDR1 SQVTM and CDR2 ANQGSEA. The CDR3 reads CSAGQAPNYGYTF. DNA of the CDR3: TGCAGCGCAGGACAGGCTCCTAACTATGGCTACACCTTC.

The rearrangement joins TRBV7-3 to TRBJ2-3; 7 nucleotides align to TRBD2. The CDR3 has 16 residues. V trimming: 5 bases; J trimming: 0 bases; junction bases outside the gene matches: 8. The germline V gene has CDR1 SGHTA and CDR2 FQGTGA. The CDR3 reads CASSPWGGASTDTQYF. The CDR3, as DNA: TGTGCCAGCAGCCCATGGGGGGGTGCGAGCACAGATACGCAGTATTTT.

This clone was seen just once. The rearrangement links TRBV18 to TRBJ1-5, with D perhaps matching TRBD1 (6 bases). From germline, CDR1 is KGHSH and CDR2 LQKENI. V was shortened by 0 bases and J by 5 bases, with 8 bases between the two germline ends. The CDR3 contains 14 residues. CDR3 in amino acids: CASSPPTGDQPQHF. CDR3 sequence (DNA): TGTGCCAGCTCACCACCGACAGGAGATCAGCCCCAGCATTTT.

In nucleotides, the CDR3 is TGCGCCAGCAGCCCCCGGGAGTGGGGGGGAACGACCGGGGAGCTGTTTTTT. As protein: CASSPREWGGTTGELFF. The rearrangement joins TRBV5-1 to TRBJ2-2; 7 bases line up with TRBD2. The trim removed 4 bases at V and 5 bases at J, leaving 14 bases unmatched. The germline V gene has CDR1 SGHRS and CDR2 YFSETQ. CDR3 size: 17 residues.

The V and J genes are TRBV27 and TRBJ2-3; 10 bases map to TRBD1. V was pared by 5 bases and J by 4 bases, with 3 bases of the junction left unmatched. The CDR3 totals 14 residues. Per the germline V gene, CDR1 is MNHEY and CDR2 is SMNVEV (reference sequence). The CDR3 bases are TGTGCCAGCAGTAGGGACAGGGGCGCAGATACGCAGTATTTT. Translation gives CASSRDRGADTQYF.

A few counts support this clone. The CDR3 DNA is TGCAGCGTTGGACAGGACTACGAGCAGTACTTC. Protein product: CSVGQDYEQYF. The rearrangement links TRBV29-1 to TRBJ2-7; a weak D match, TRBD1 (6 bases). Per germline, CDR1 SQVTM and CDR2 ANQGSEA. Trimming left V 4 bases short and J 3 bases short, with 7 bases between. The CDR3 is made up of 11 amino acids.

This clone was picked up a small number of times. The genes are TRBV2 and TRBJ1-4, with TRBD1 matching 7 bases. Germline values: CDR1 SNHLY, CDR2 FYNNEI. This CDR3 contains 15 residues. V dropped 6 bases and J dropped 8; count of bases not matched to a gene: 12. The chain's CDR3 is CASRQNRGGNEKLFF. CDR3 coding DNA: TGTGCCAGCAGACAAAACAGGGGAGGTAACGAAAAACTGTTTTTT.

The CDR3 loop reads CSVEPGNTGELFF. The DNA for the CDR3 is TGCAGCGTTGAACCGGGGAACACCGGGGAGCTGTTTTTT. The chain links TRBV29-1 to TRBJ2-2; D ambiguous. The germline gives CDR1 SQVTM, CDR2 ANQGSEA. The CDR3 extends over 13 amino acids. The V gene lost 2 bases and the J gene lost 1 base, with 5 bases spanning the gap.

CDR3 in DNA: TGTGCCAGCAGCTTAGTTACGGGGTACACTGAAGCTTTCTTT. This sequence encodes CASSLVTGYTEAFF. This sequence joins TRBV7-8 and TRBJ1-1; D is unresolved. Trimming removed 1 base from V and 3 bases from J, with 9 bases in between. Per germline, CDR1 SGHVS and CDR2 FQNEAQ. The CDR3 has 14 amino acids. The whole variable domain, remainder taken from reference TRBV7-8 and TRBJ1-1, is GAGVSQSPRYKVAKRGQDVALRCDPISGHVSLFWYQQALGQGPEFLTYFQNEAQLDKSGLPSDRFFAERPEGSVSTLKIQRTQQEDSAVYLCASSLVTGYTEAFFGQGTRLTVV.

V and J are TRBV5-1 and TRBJ1-5; D ambiguous. Trimming removed 4 bases from V and 1 base from J, with 12 bases in between. Germline lookup yields CDR1 SGHRS and CDR2 YFSETQ. This CDR3 contains 15 residues. The CDR3 DNA reads TGCGCCAGCAGCCCTCGGGGTTCGAGCAATCAGCCCCAGCATTTT. Translating it yields CASSPRGSSNQPQHF.

The chain couples TRBV3-1 (or the pseudogene TRBV3-2) to TRBJ2-3; 9 positions match TRBD2. This CDR3 spans 16 amino acids. Unmatched junction bases numbered 10, after V lost 5 bases and J lost 4 bases. CDR1 and CDR2 (germline): LGHDT, YNNKEL (reference sequence). CDR3 bases: TGTGCCAGCAGCTTGATAGCGGGAGTTGGTTCAGATACGCAGTATTTT. Protein product: CASSLIAGVGSDTQYF.

CDR3 sequence (DNA): TGTGCCTGGAGTGTAAAGGTGAACGGCGGTGGCTACACCTTC. Translation: CAWSVKVNGGGYTF. The gene calls are TRBV30 and TRBJ1-2; no firm D call. The V gene lost 0 bases and the J gene lost 7 bases, with 15 bases spanning the gap. There are 14 residues in the CDR3. CDR1 and CDR2 (germline): GTSNPN, SVGIG (reference sequence).

This chain links TRBV12-3 or TRBV12-4 with TRBJ2-2; no definite D call. This CDR3 has 11 residues. Between the trimmed V and J ends, which lost 7 bases and 6 bases, there was a span of 6 bases. The CDR3 coding sequence is TGTGCCAGCACCAGATCCGGGGAGCTGTTTTTT. Protein sequence: CASTRSGELFF.

The V and J genes are TRBV27 and TRBJ1-1; possibly TRBD1 for D (6 bases). CDR3 length: 15 residues. V lost 3 bases, J lost 5 bases, and 16 bases lay in between. Germline lookup yields CDR1 MNHEY and CDR2 SMNVEV (reference sequence). CDR3 coding DNA: TGTGCCAGCAGTTTCAGTGGGGGCGCGAGGACTGAAGCTTTCTTT. It translates to CASSFSGGARTEAFF.

This chain connects TRBV5-5 to TRBJ2-7, with 8 bases aligning to TRBD1. The CDR3 is 14 amino acids. Trimming took 1 base from V and 2 from J; bases not matched to a gene: 2. Per germline, CDR1 SGHKS and CDR2 YYEKEE (reference sequence). CDR3 protein: CASSLQQGAYEQYF. CDR3 sequence (DNA): TGTGCCAGCAGCTTGCAACAGGGGGCCTACGAGCAGTACTTC.

The chain links TRBV29-1 to TRBJ2-3; TRBD1 is a possible D gene (6 bases). This CDR3 has 14 residues. V was shortened by 1 base and J by 0 bases, with 8 bases between the two germline ends. Germline V gene data show CDR1 as SQVTM and CDR2 as ANQGSEA. Here the CDR3 reads CSVEVDRSTDTQYF. The CDR3 DNA reads TGCAGCGTTGAAGTTGACAGGAGCACAGATACGCAGTATTTT.

This chain joins TRBV7-2 and TRBJ2-3; D is ambiguous. Germline V gives CDR1 SGHTA, CDR2 FQGNSA. Trimming removed 7 bases at V and 3 bases at J, with 5 bases between. This CDR3 has 11 residues. DNA for the CDR3: TGTGCCAGCACCTATACAGATACGCAGTATTTT. Residues: CASTYTDTQYF. Together with reference TRBV7-2 and TRBJ2-3, the CDR3 gives the full variable domain: GAGVSQSPSNKVTEKGKDVELRCDPISGHTALYWYRQSLGQGLEFLIYFQGNSAPDKSGLPSDRFSAERTGGSVSTLTIQRTQQEDSAVYLCASTYTDTQYFGPGTRLTVL.